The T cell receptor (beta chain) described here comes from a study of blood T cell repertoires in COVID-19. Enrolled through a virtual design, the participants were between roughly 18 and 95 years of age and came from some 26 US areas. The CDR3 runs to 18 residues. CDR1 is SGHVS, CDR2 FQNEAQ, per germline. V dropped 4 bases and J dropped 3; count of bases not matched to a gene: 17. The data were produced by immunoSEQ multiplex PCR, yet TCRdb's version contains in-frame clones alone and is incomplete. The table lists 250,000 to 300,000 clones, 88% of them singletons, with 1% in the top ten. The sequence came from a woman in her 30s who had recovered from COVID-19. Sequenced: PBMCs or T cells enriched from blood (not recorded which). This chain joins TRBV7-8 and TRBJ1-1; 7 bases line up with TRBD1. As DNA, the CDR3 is TGTGCCAGCAGCTCCTACAGGGGTTTAAGCAGAAGGGACACTGAAGCTTTCTTT. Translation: CASSSYRGLSRRDTEAFF.